In its sample, the clone carrying this T cell receptor beta chain was seen a few times. The antigen remains undetermined. Making use of molecular barcodes, quantitative 5'-RACE generated TCR beta libraries. Each CDR3 protein is one row after TCRdb ran MiXCR on the 5' RACE reads. The data contain around 23,000 distinct CDR3 sequences, about a sixth of them seen just once; the ten biggest clones take up under 30%. The CDR3 loop spans 14 amino acids. V lost 2 bases and J 2 bases, leaving 8 bases between the germline ends. Germline V lookup: CDR1 MNHEY, CDR2 SVGAGI. This entry is derived from a study of CD8 T cells in ankylosing spondylitis. General study findings and limits: Matched ankylosing spondylitis synovial fluid reportedly showed significant enrichment of disease-linked clones. Among TCR beta sequences, a motif of eight or nine highly homologous variants appeared characteristic of ankylosing spondylitis blood.

The material sequenced was blood. This receptor was obtained from a male donor with ankylosing spondylitis or in good health (not recorded which). The V gene is TRBV6-5, the J gene TRBJ2-3, with no clear D. The CDR3 is CASSYLQATDTQYF. CDR3 sequence (DNA): TGTGCCAGCAGTTACCTGCAGGCCACAGATACGCAGTATTTT.